A single TCR beta chain is shown here with its context. Its specificity is unknown. This sample was taken from a study of beta chain features in type 1 diabetes. For the study at large: Across all samples, over 85 million sorted cells were examined.

The V gene's germline CDR1 is LNHDA and CDR2 SQIVND (reference sequence). CDR3 size: 15 residues. V was pared by 9 bases and J by 2 bases, with 12 bases of the junction left unmatched. Study conclusions and caveats: Shorter TCRB CDR3s, moderately but significantly so, marked every one of the four CD4+ subsets in Type 1 diabetes patients.

TCRB transcripts that were expressed got sequenced, as all of the isolated RNA had been reverse transcribed. Clones were read by immunoSEQ multiplex PCR, and TCRdb kept only the in-frame ones, dropping some. The table has 350,000 to 400,000 clones, over 9.5% seen once. The specimen sequenced was naive CD4+ T cells from blood. V and J are TRBV19 and TRBJ1-2; TRBD1 matches at 7 bases. The TCR comes from a woman younger than 35 with type 1 diabetes. In DNA, the CDR3 is TGTGCCAGCAATCCGGGACAGCGAGCCAACTATGGCTACACCTTC. Translation: CASNPGQRANYGYTF.